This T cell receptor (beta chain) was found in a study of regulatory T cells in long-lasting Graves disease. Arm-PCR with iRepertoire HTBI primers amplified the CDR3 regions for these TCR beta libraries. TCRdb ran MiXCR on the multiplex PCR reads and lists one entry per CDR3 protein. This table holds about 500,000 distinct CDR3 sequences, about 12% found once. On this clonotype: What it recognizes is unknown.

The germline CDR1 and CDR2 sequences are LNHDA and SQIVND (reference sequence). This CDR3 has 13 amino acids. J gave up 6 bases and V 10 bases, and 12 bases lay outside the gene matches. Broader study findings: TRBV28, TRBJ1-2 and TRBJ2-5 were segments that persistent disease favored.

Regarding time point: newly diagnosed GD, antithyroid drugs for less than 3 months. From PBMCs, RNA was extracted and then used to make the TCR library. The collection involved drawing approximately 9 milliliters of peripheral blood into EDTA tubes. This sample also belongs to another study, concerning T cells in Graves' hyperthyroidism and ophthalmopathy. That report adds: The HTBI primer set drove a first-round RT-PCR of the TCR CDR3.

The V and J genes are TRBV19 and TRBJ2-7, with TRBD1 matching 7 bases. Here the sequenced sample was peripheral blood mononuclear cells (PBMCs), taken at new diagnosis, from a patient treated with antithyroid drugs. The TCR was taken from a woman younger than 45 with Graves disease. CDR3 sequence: CATQTGLVGEQYF. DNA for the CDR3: TGTGCCACCCAGACAGGGCTGGTCGGCGAGCAGTACTTC.